The 25 T cell receptor beta chains below come from one sample, sequenced in a study of post-analysis software for immune sequencing data. General study findings and limits: Controls had lower frequencies than patients of about five TRBV segments, which included TRBV5-6, TRBV5-1 and TRBV20-1.

These receptors have no known antigen. TCR beta libraries were prepared from cDNA with unique molecular identifiers. TCRdb re-called the PCR reads through MiXCR, storing one row per CDR3 protein. The data show 700,000 to 800,000 distinct CDR3 sequences, about 27% seen once. Sequencing input: blood. All receptors derive from a girl between 10 and 17 years old with multiple sclerosis.

This clonotype was detected a few times. CDR3 in DNA: TGTGCCACCAGCGGGGCCTTAGCGGGGGCGGCCAAAAACATTCAGTACTTC. Amino acid sequence: CATSGALAGAAKNIQYF. V is TRBV15 and J is TRBJ2-4; TRBD2 agrees at 9 bases. CDR1 and CDR2 (germline): LNHNV, YYDKDF (reference sequence). The CDR3 has 17 amino acids. V shed 5 bases, J shed 1 base, and the junction held 9 bases outside the gene matches.

The chain joins TRBV6-5 to TRBJ1-2; perhaps TRBD1 as D (6 bases). Germline V gene lookup returns CDR1 MNHEY and CDR2 SVGAGI. V was pared by 3 bases and J by 8 bases, with 19 bases between. The length of the CDR3 is 15 residues. CDR3 sequence reads: CASSYSRGNIGGYTF. In DNA, the CDR3 is TGTGCCAGCAGTTATTCCAGGGGTAATATCGGCGGCTACACCTTC.

The chain links TRBV29-1 to TRBJ1-1, with a weak D call TRBD1 (5 bases). The germline V gene has CDR1 SQVTM and CDR2 ANQGSEA. CDR3 size: 11 residues. The CDR3 here is CGAVGQIEAFF. CDR3 coding DNA: TGCGGGGCCGTAGGCCAGATTGAAGCTTTCTTT.

The chain combines TRBV20-1 with TRBJ1-5; unclear D gene. Germline CDR1 DFQATT, CDR2 SNEGSKA (reference sequence). V was shortened by 6 bases and J by 2 bases, with 11 bases between the two germline ends. CDR3 length: 13 amino acids. CDR3 in amino acids: CSALVDGNQPQHF. The CDR3, as DNA: TGCAGTGCCCTCGTGGATGGCAATCAGCCCCAGCATTTT.

This clonotype was observed a few times. This sequence joins TRBV6-2 or TRBV6-3 and TRBJ2-5; D gene uncertain. V was clipped by 5 bases and J by 4 bases, with 8 bases between them. This CDR3 is 12 amino acids long. From germline, CDR1 is MNHEY and CDR2 SVGEGT. The CDR3 region has the DNA TGTGCCAGCAGTCAGAGGACAGAGACCCAGTACTTC. Amino acids: CASSQRTETQYF.

This clonotype was seen at least ten times. The genes are TRBV29-1 and TRBJ2-7; 9 nucleotides agree with TRBD2. This CDR3 comprises 16 residues. Germline V lookup: CDR1 SQVTM, CDR2 ANQGSEA. With V trimmed by 4 bases and J by 2 bases, 12 bases remained unmatched. This CDR3 is CSVAGRVTSGTYEQYF. CDR3 sequence (DNA): TGCAGCGTTGCGGGGCGTGTGACTAGCGGAACCTACGAGCAGTACTTC.

This chain connects TRBV28 to TRBJ1-3; unclear D gene. Trimming pared 6 bases from V and 0 bases from J, leaving 9 bases between. The CDR3 spans 14 residues. Germline lookup yields CDR1 MDHEN and CDR2 SYDVKM. The CDR3: CASSPPFSGNTIYF. The CDR3 coding sequence is TGTGCCAGCAGCCCTCCTTTCTCTGGAAACACCATATATTTT.

The J gene is TRBJ2-2, the V gene TRBV20-1, with D perhaps TRBD1 (6 bases). Trimming pared 1 base from V and 3 bases from J, leaving 9 bases between. The germline CDR1 and CDR2 sequences are DFQATT and SNEGSKA (reference sequence). The CDR3 sequence is 14 residues long. The CDR3 region has the DNA TGCAGTGCTAGAGGGGGGCCCCACACCGGGGAGCTGTTTTTT. Its translation: CSARGGPHTGELFF.

The genes are TRBV7-8 and TRBJ1-1; TRBD1 agrees at 7 bases. The ends lost 4 bases at V and 5 bases at J; junction bases unmatched: 13. The CDR3 has 16 residues. Germline values: CDR1 SGHVS, CDR2 FQNEAQ. The DNA of the CDR3 is TGTGCCAGCAGCTCAGAGGCGCAGGGGGTAAGGACTGAAGCTTTCTTT. This translates into CASSSEAQGVRTEAFF.

V and J are TRBV7-2 and TRBJ2-3; 7 bases align to TRBD2. Germline V lookup: CDR1 SGHTA, CDR2 FQGNSA. The CDR3 contains 17 residues. V shed 0 bases and J 1 base; nucleotides not matched to a gene: 7. The CDR3 DNA reads as TGTGCCAGCAGCTTAGCCACCCTCACTAGCGGCACAGATACGCAGTATTTT. It encodes CASSLATLTSGTDTQYF.

This clonotype turned up a few times. V usage is TRBV12-3 or TRBV12-4 and J usage is TRBJ2-5; TRBD1 might be the D (6 bases). This CDR3 has 14 residues. V lost 6 bases and J lost 0, with 11 bases in between. The CDR3 sequence is CASRGASHQETQYF. Here the CDR3 DNA reads TGTGCCAGCAGGGGGGCTTCGCACCAAGAGACCCAGTACTTC.

This clonotype was seen a handful of times. The V call is TRBV10-3, the J call TRBJ1-5, with D maybe TRBD1 (5 bases). The germline V and J ends were trimmed by 3 bases and 2 bases, with 11 bases remaining between them. This CDR3 has 15 amino acids. CDR1 and CDR2 (germline): ENHRY, SYGVKD. Here the CDR3 DNA reads TGTGCCATCAGTGACCGGGACCTGGGCAATCAGCCCCAGCATTTT. Its translation: CAISDRDLGNQPQHF.

This clonotype came up a few times. The V and J genes are TRBV10-2 and TRBJ2-1; 8 nucleotides align to TRBD2. V lost 1 base to trimming and J lost 6 bases; unmatched junction nucleotides: 8. Germline-derived CDR1 and CDR2 are WSHSY and SAAADI. CDR3 length: 16 amino acids. The CDR3 sequence is CASSEYSGSKGNEQFF. In DNA form, the CDR3 reads TGCGCCAGCAGTGAGTACAGCGGGAGTAAAGGCAATGAGCAGTTCTTC.

V gene TRBV3-1 combines with J gene TRBJ2-5, with D possibly matching TRBD2 (7 bases). V was shortened by 1 base and J by 7 bases, with 16 bases between the two germline ends. The CDR3 extends over 15 amino acids. In germline, CDR1 is LGHDT, CDR2 YNNKEL (reference sequence). The CDR3 DNA follows: TGTGCCAGCAGCCAAGTCGGCGGGGGCGTCGGGACCCAGTACTTC. Translating gives CASSQVGGGVGTQYF.

There are a few counts of this clonotype. The chain couples TRBV4-1 to TRBJ2-7; D call uncertain. The V and J ends lost 4 bases and 4 bases respectively, with 17 bases between them. CDR1 is MGHRA, CDR2 YSYEKL, per germline. The CDR3 spans 15 residues. CDR3 amino acids: CASSLQNRNGYEQYF. For the CDR3, the DNA is TGCGCCAGCAGCCTCCAAAATAGGAACGGATACGAGCAGTACTTC.

The chain combines TRBV4-3 with TRBJ2-3; D might be TRBD2 (6 bases). V was cut by 1 base and J by 4 bases, with 9 bases left in between. CDR1 LGHNA and CDR2 YSLEER come from the germline V gene. This CDR3 is 14 amino acids long. The CDR3 sequence: CASSQGTTSDTQYF. The CDR3 DNA is TGCGCCAGCAGCCAAGGGACTACATCAGATACGCAGTATTTT.

The V call is TRBV4-3, the J call TRBJ2-1, with TRBD2 identical over 8 bases. Trimming removed 1 base from V and 7 bases from J; junction bases left unmatched: 9. Germline CDR1 reads LGHNA; CDR2 reads YSLEER. This CDR3 has 16 amino acids. CDR3 in DNA: TGCGCCAGCAGCCAAGTTACGGGAGGGCTTTTTAATGAGCAGTTCTTC. This encodes CASSQVTGGLFNEQFF.

This clonotype showed up just a few times. The rearrangement links TRBV7-2 to TRBJ1-1; D remains ambiguous. Germline V gives CDR1 SGHTA, CDR2 FQGNSA. This CDR3 comprises 14 residues. With 3 bases removed from V and 6 bases from J, the gap between germline ends came to 14 bases. The CDR3 DNA is TGTGCCAGCAGCTTCGCCGTACGAGGCGCTGAAGCTTTCTTT. This codes for CASSFAVRGAEAFF.

This clonotype has just one count. CDR3 DNA sequence: TGCAGCGCGGGACAGGGGATAAACACTGAAGCTTTCTTT. Translation gives CSAGQGINTEAFF. The gene calls are TRBV29-1 and TRBJ1-1; 10 bases align to TRBD1. Germline V gene sequence: CDR1 SQVTM, CDR2 ANQGSEA. With 7 bases clipped from V and 2 bases from J, the junction kept 4 bases outside the gene matches. This CDR3 comprises 13 residues.

The chain links TRBV15 to TRBJ1-5; D call uncertain. The CDR3 totals 15 residues. The germline CDR1 and CDR2 sequences are LNHNV and YYDKDF (reference sequence). Trimming stripped 0 bases from V and 4 bases from J, with 10 bases between. The DNA of the CDR3 is TGTGCCACCAGCAGAGATCCCGCCGAAAATCAGCCCCAGCATTTT. Its translation: CATSRDPAENQPQHF.

Comment on this clonotype: This CDR3 fails to terminate in the conserved phenylalanine or tryptophan, so it likely reflects a read error. V is TRBV5-1 and J is TRBJ2-1; TRBD1 matches 7 bases. This CDR3 spans 16 amino acids. Trimming took 4 bases from V and 4 from J; bases not matched to a gene: 11. The V gene's germline CDR1 is SGHRS and CDR2 YFSETQ. The CDR3 protein is CASSAVRDSFYNEQFV. The CDR3 DNA reads as TGCGCCAGCAGCGCCGTTCGGGACAGCTTTTACAATGAGCAGTTCGTC.

This clonotype was found many times. J is TRBJ1-2 and V is TRBV20-1, with D maybe TRBD1 (6 bases). The V end lost 4 bases, the J end lost 6 bases, and 18 bases lay between the germline ends. This CDR3 spans 14 amino acids. The germline CDR1 and CDR2 sequences are DFQATT and SNEGSKA (reference sequence). The CDR3 sequence: CSATPSGEVDGYTF. The CDR3 DNA reads as TGCAGTGCTACCCCCTCAGGGGAGGTTGATGGCTACACCTTC.

This clonotype was counted at least ten times. The chain joins TRBV7-9 to TRBJ2-7; 12 positions match TRBD1. The J segment lost 6 bases and the V segment lost 10 bases, leaving 7 bases of the junction unmatched. CDR1 is SEHNR and CDR2 is FQNEAQ in the germline V gene (reference sequence). The CDR3 has 13 amino acids. This CDR3 reads CATGGTGGVEQYF. The CDR3 nucleotides read TGTGCCACAGGGGGGACAGGGGGCGTCGAGCAGTACTTC.

V is TRBV9 and J is TRBJ1-1; D unresolved. Trimming left V 6 bases short and J 5 bases short, with 14 bases between. The CDR3 totals 13 residues. Germline V gives CDR1 SGDLS, CDR2 YYNGEE. The CDR3 loop reads CASTQAPGTEAFF. The CDR3 nucleotides read TGTGCCAGCACCCAAGCGCCGGGAACTGAAGCTTTCTTT.

This clonotype was detected only a few times. The V call is TRBV7-2, the J call TRBJ2-5; 11 bases line up with TRBD2. With 7 bases clipped from V and 2 bases from J, the junction kept 9 bases outside the gene matches. This CDR3 region has 16 residues. Per the germline V gene, CDR1 is SGHTA and CDR2 is FQGNSA. The CDR3 reads CASKNVAGGWQETQYF. The DNA of the CDR3 is TGTGCCAGCAAGAATGTAGCGGGAGGGTGGCAAGAGACCCAGTACTTC.